A single sample gave rise to the 18 T cell receptor beta chains below, sequenced in a study of shared clonotypes between healthy human individuals. TCRdb keeps only in-frame clones here, not all; method: immunoSEQ multiplex PCR. This sample carries about 1.5 million clones, around 95% of them seen once, and the ten largest clones take 1.2%. The specimen sequenced was naive CD4+ T cells sorted from blood. Subset: CD45RA+ positively selected. The receptors derive from a man aged 25 to 40 in good health.

The chain combines TRBV28 with TRBJ1-4, with a weak D call TRBD1 (5 bases). Germline V CDR1 and CDR2: MDHEN, SYDVKM. This CDR3 is built from 15 residues. Trimming took off 5 bases at V and 8 bases at J, with 18 bases between the two ends. The CDR3 here is CASSLPGRVHEKLFF. The CDR3 nucleotides read TGTGCCAGCAGTCTTCCGGGCAGGGTGCACGAAAAACTGTTTTTT.

The V and J genes are TRBV28 and TRBJ1-5; D remains ambiguous. Germline CDR1 MDHEN, CDR2 SYDVKM. CDR3 length: 13 amino acids. The CDR3 spells CVAGGIVGQPQHF. CDR3 DNA: TGTGTCGCTGGAGGGATAGTTGGGCAGCCCCAGCATTTT.

This clone was recorded once. This sequence joins TRBV7-9 and TRBJ2-1; a weak D match, TRBD2 (6 bases). This CDR3 is 13 amino acids long. Per germline, CDR1 SEHNR and CDR2 FQNEAQ (reference sequence). V shed 5 bases and J shed 9 bases, with 14 bases lying between them. The CDR3 is CASSGGAEGEQFF. The CDR3 region has the DNA TGTGCCAGCAGCGGAGGGGCGGAAGGTGAGCAGTTCTTC.

The chain recombines TRBV5-5 with TRBJ1-3, with no clear D. Looked up from germline, CDR1 is SGHKS and CDR2 is YYEKEE (reference sequence). The CDR3 runs to 13 residues. V shed 9 bases and J shed 2 bases, with 12 bases lying between them. DNA for the CDR3: TGTGCCACCTCCAGTTCTCCTGGAAACACCATATATTTT. It yields the protein CATSSSPGNTIYF.

This chain uses TRBV7-6 with TRBJ2-2; the D call may be TRBD1 or TRBD2 (6 bases each). Germline V lookup: CDR1 SGHVS, CDR2 FNYEAQ. This CDR3 has 15 residues. Trimming took 2 bases from V and 5 from J, leaving 12 bases between them. CDR3 amino acids: CASSLKGGATGELFF. CDR3 in DNA: TGTGCCAGCAGCTTAAAGGGGGGCGCAACCGGGGAGCTGTTTTTT.

This chain uses TRBV15 with TRBJ2-4; possibly TRBD1 or TRBD2 for D (5 bases each). Looked up from germline, CDR1 is LNHNV and CDR2 is YYDKDF (reference sequence). The CDR3 covers 13 residues. The V end lost 5 bases, the J end lost 7 bases, and 12 bases lay between the germline ends. The CDR3 DNA follows: TGTGCCACCAGCTCCGGGACCTCCAACATTCAGTACTTC. Translation: CATSSGTSNIQYF.

The chain carries TRBV7-3 and TRBJ2-2; D possibly corresponds to TRBD2 (6 bases). Trimming cost V 5 bases and J 3 bases, with 16 bases left between them. The germline V gene has CDR1 SGHTA and CDR2 FQGTGA. The CDR3 runs 16 residues. The CDR3 is CASSPVARGYTGELFF. The CDR3 nucleotides read TGTGCCAGCAGCCCTGTCGCGCGGGGTTACACCGGGGAGCTGTTTTTT.

The chain uses TRBV4-3 and TRBJ2-2; possibly TRBD1 for D (6 bases). CDR3 size: 13 residues. CDR1 is LGHNA and CDR2 is YSLEER in the germline V gene. With 8 bases removed from V and 9 bases from J, the gap between germline ends came to 16 bases. The CDR3 DNA reads as TGCGCCAGCTCGGGGACACCCGGCAGGGAGCTGTTTTTT. It encodes CASSGTPGRELFF.

The V call is TRBV25-1, the J call TRBJ2-3; D might be TRBD1 or TRBD2, each matching 5 bases. Germline values: CDR1 MGHDK, CDR2 SYGVNS. The CDR3 is 15 amino acids. V was clipped by 2 bases and J by 2 bases, with 11 bases between them. The CDR3 loop reads CASSEPGRPTDTQYF. The DNA of the CDR3 is TGTGCCAGCAGTGAACCGGGACGTCCCACAGATACGCAGTATTTT.

The V gene is TRBV6-5, the J gene TRBJ2-7; unclear D gene. The CDR3 is made up of 15 amino acids. V was trimmed by 0 bases and J by 1 base, leaving 10 bases between them. Germline-derived CDR1 and CDR2 are MNHEY and SVGAGI. The DNA for the CDR3 is TGTGCCAGCAGTTACTCGTTTCAGCTATCCTACGAGCAGTACTTC. Its protein is CASSYSFQLSYEQYF.

A remark on this clone: The junction departs from the called germline gene at one end, perhaps through a read error. This rearrangement joins TRBV20-1 to TRBJ1-1; a weak D match, TRBD1 (6 bases). Germline V gene lookup returns CDR1 DFQATT and CDR2 SNEGSKA (reference sequence). The CDR3 extends over 8 amino acids. The CDR3 here is CSARQDIF. CDR3 nucleotides: TGCAGTGCCCGACAGGATATTTTT.

This clone was counted only a few times. The rearrangement uses TRBV4-1 and TRBJ1-2; 8 bases are shared with TRBD1. Germline CDR1 and CDR2: MGHRA and YSYEKL. The junction had 8 bases not matched to a gene; V was cut back by 4 bases and J by 4 bases. The CDR3 contains 15 residues. CDR3 protein: CASSPGTGRAYGYTF. CDR3 DNA: TGCGCCAGCAGCCCGGGGACAGGACGCGCCTATGGCTACACCTTC.

V and J are TRBV29-1 and TRBJ2-6, with unresolved D. V dropped 1 base and J dropped 1 base, with 5 bases sitting between them. The CDR3 sequence is 14 residues long. Germline V lookup: CDR1 SQVTM, CDR2 ANQGSEA. Here the CDR3 reads CSVEVSSGANVLTF. The CDR3 DNA follows: TGCAGCGTTGAAGTGAGTTCTGGGGCCAACGTCCTGACTTTC.

This chain links TRBV2 with TRBJ1-1; weak D call: TRBD1 (5 bases). This CDR3 comprises 14 residues. Deletions cut 8 bases from V and 4 bases from J, with 17 bases between. CDR1 is SNHLY, CDR2 FYNNEI, per germline. The DNA for the CDR3 is TGTGCCAGCTCAGGGACCTTTATGAGCACTGAAGCTTTCTTT. Its translation: CASSGTFMSTEAFF.

Note on this clone: Distinct nucleotide sequences in the sample also encode this CDR3. The CDR3, as DNA: TGTGCCAGCAGTTTCGGTGCAGCCTATGGCTACACCTTC. Protein: CASSFGAAYGYTF. The V and J genes are TRBV28 and TRBJ1-2; D unresolved. The CDR3 runs to 13 residues. Looked up from germline, CDR1 is MDHEN and CDR2 is SYDVKM. Between the trimmed V and J ends, which lost 3 bases and 4 bases, there was a span of 9 bases.

Comment on this clone: Other DNA sequences in this specimen translate into the identical CDR3. The rearrangement uses TRBV5-1 and TRBJ2-7; tentative D call: TRBD2 (6 bases). This CDR3 has 15 amino acids. V was cut by 0 bases and J by 3 bases, with 13 bases left in between. Germline V gene lookup returns CDR1 SGHRS and CDR2 YFSETQ. CDR3 loop: CASSLAGTGDYEQYF. Written as DNA, the CDR3 is TGCGCCAGCAGCTTGGCGGGGACTGGAGACTACGAGCAGTACTTC.

This rearrangement joins TRBV14 to TRBJ2-7; 9 bases are a match to TRBD1. Germline V lookup: CDR1 SGHDN, CDR2 FVKESK. This CDR3 contains 16 residues. J lost 3 bases, V lost 1 base, and 7 bases had no gene match. CDR3: CASSQALGQGSYEQYF. As DNA, the CDR3 is TGTGCCAGCAGCCAAGCCCTGGGACAGGGTAGCTACGAGCAGTACTTC.

V and J are TRBV5-1 and TRBJ2-1; 7 bases align to TRBD1. The CDR3 length is 15 residues. J gave up 4 bases and V 5 bases, and 9 bases lay outside the gene matches. The germline gives CDR1 SGHRS, CDR2 YFSETQ. CDR3 in DNA: TGCGCCAGCAGTTTCCGGGACAGTGGATACAATGAGCAGTTCTTC. Its translation: CASSFRDSGYNEQFF. The full variable domain, with the rest looked up from reference TRBV5-1 and TRBJ2-1, is KAGVTQTPRYLIKTRGQQVTLSCSPISGHRSVSWYQQTPGQGLQFLFEYFSETQRNKGNFPGRFSGRQFSNSRSEMNVSTLELGDSALYLCASSFRDSGYNEQFFGPGTRLTVL.